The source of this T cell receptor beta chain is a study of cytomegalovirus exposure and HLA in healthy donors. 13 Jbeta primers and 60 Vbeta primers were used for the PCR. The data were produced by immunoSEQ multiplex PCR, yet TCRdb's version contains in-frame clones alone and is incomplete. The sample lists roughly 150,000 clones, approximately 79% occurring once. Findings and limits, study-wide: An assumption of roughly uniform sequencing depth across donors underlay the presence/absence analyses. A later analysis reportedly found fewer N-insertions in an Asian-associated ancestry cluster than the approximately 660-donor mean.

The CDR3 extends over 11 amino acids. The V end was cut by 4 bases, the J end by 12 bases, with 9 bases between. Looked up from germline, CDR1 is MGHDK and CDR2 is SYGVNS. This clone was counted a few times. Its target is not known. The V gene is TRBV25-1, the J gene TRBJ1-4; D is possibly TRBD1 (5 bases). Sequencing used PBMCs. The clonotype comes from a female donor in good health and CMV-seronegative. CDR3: CASSAIGELFF. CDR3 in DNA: TGTGCCAGCAGTGCGATAGGGGAACTGTTTTTT.